This TCR beta chain emerged from a study of T cells in localized non-small cell lung cancer. Study outcomes and limitations: The tumor had only one region sequenced, so heterogeneity remains possible. Measurement of T cell clonality placed uninvolved adjacent lung highest, above the level in tumor. A denser population of T cells in blood accompanied longer overall survival.

The V gene's germline CDR1 is SGHRS and CDR2 YFSETQ. V dropped 7 bases and J dropped 6 bases, with 16 bases sitting between them. This CDR3 spans 14 amino acids. On this clone itself: The antigen is undetermined.

Data came from immunoSEQ multiplex PCR; TCRdb stores just in-frame clones and leaves some out. The sample has 1,400 to 1,500 clones, 24% seen once; the top ten hold 7.5% to 9%. The J gene is TRBJ2-2, the V gene TRBV5-1, with D possibly being TRBD2 (5 bases). The clonotype comes from a man between 18 and 49 years old with stage II lung adenocarcinoma. The input for sequencing was normal lung tissue next to the tumor, taken before any cancer treatment. CDR3 protein: CASPKPGSPGELFF. CDR3 coding DNA: TGCGCCAGCCCCAAGCCGGGGTCTCCCGGGGAGCTGTTTTTT.